This T cell receptor beta chain was sequenced in a study of blood T cell repertoires in COVID-19. About the research overall: COVID-19 samples, acute and convalescent, were from the United States, Italy and Spain. T cells, B-cell-depleted T cells, or PBMCs provided the cDNA or gDNA that served as material.

Original processing methods: Amplification with reference gene primers provided the estimates of nucleated cell counts. The method was immunoSEQ multiplex PCR; TCRdb's version includes in-frame clones alone and lacks a portion of them. V and J calls and clone size are those listed in that table; D and trimming were worked out from the DNA. The table has more than 200,000 clones, around 80% seen once. The germline CDR1 and CDR2 sequences are SGHNT and YENEEA. With 3 bases removed from V and 5 bases from J, the gap between germline ends came to 10 bases. The CDR3 contains 13 residues. The receptor's source is a woman older than 75 with acute or convalescent COVID-19. The rearrangement joins TRBV11-3 to TRBJ1-1, with D tentatively TRBD1 (6 bases). Sequencing input: peripheral blood. The CDR3 spells CASSFTGNTEAFF. In DNA, the CDR3 is TGTGCCAGCAGCTTTACAGGGAATACTGAAGCTTTCTTT.